Listed below are T cell receptor beta chains from one sample, sequenced in a study of identical twins. TCRdb redid the calling of the 5' RACE reads with MiXCR, one entry per CDR3 protein. The repertoire holds about 530,000 distinct CDR3 sequences, approximately 20% seen once, with 0.48% in the top ten. These data also formed part of another study, on yellow fever vaccine responses in identical twins.

Sequencing input: CD4+ T cells sorted from blood. Source of these receptors: a woman under 30 in good health. CDR3s include the opening cysteine and the closing phenylalanine or tryptophan. The D gene is left open where the match is weak. Only part of the rows carry a size: once, few, many, or a class if the clone is expanded.

CDR3 protein: CASSQQGWYTDTQYF
CDR3 DNA: TGTGCCAGCAGCCAGCAGGGTTGGTATACAGATACGCAGTATTTT
J gene: TRBJ2-3
clone size: -
V gene: TRBV3-1
D gene: -

CDR3 protein: CSGAGSYNEQFF
CDR3 DNA: TGCAGCGGGGCGGGGTCTTACAATGAGCAGTTCTTC
J gene: TRBJ2-1
clone size: -
V gene: TRBV29-1
D gene: -

CDR3 protein: CASSPPWTQGYNEQFF
CDR3 DNA: TGTGCCAGCAGCCCTCCCTGGACACAGGGCTACAATGAGCAGTTCTTC
J gene: TRBJ2-1
clone size: -
V gene: TRBV13
D gene: -

CDR3 protein: CASSSPVSGTGETQYF
CDR3 DNA: TGTGCCAGCAGTTCTCCTGTCAGCGGGACGGGGGAGACCCAGTACTTC
J gene: TRBJ2-5
clone size: few
V gene: TRBV12-3/TRBV12-4
D gene: TRBD2

CDR3 protein: CASSEALLGPNTGELFF
CDR3 DNA: TGTGCCAGCAGTGAAGCTCTCCTAGGGCCGAACACCGGGGAGCTGTTTTTT
J gene: TRBJ2-2
clone size: few
V gene: TRBV6-1
D gene: -

CDR3 protein: CASSYIAYPGGNEQFF
CDR3 DNA: TGTGCCAGCAGTTATATAGCCTACCCCGGAGGCAATGAGCAGTTCTTC
J gene: TRBJ2-1
clone size: many
V gene: TRBV12-3/TRBV12-4
D gene: -

CDR3 protein: CASTLRGSSYNEQFF
CDR3 DNA: TGTGCCAGCACGCTAAGGGGGAGCTCCTACAATGAGCAGTTCTTC
J gene: TRBJ2-1
clone size: few
V gene: TRBV6-1
D gene: -

CDR3 protein: CASSQRELTGSVSYEQYF
CDR3 DNA: TGTGCCAGCAGCCAGAGAGAATTGACAGGGAGTGTATCCTACGAGCAGTACTTC
J gene: TRBJ2-7
clone size: -
V gene: TRBV4-2
D gene: TRBD1

CDR3 protein: CAQGRAPTDTQYF
CDR3 DNA: TGTGCCCAAGGCCGCGCCCCCACAGATACGCAGTATTTT
J gene: TRBJ2-3
clone size: few
V gene: TRBV2
D gene: -

CDR3 protein: CASSGSGANVLTF
CDR3 DNA: TGTGCTAGTAGCGGGTCTGGGGCCAACGTCCTGACTTTC
J gene: TRBJ2-6
clone size: few
V gene: TRBV12-5
D gene: -

CDR3 protein: CASSLRGTSGTDTQYF
CDR3 DNA: TGTGCCAGCAGTTTAAGAGGGACTAGCGGCACAGATACGCAGTATTTT
J gene: TRBJ2-3
clone size: -
V gene: TRBV12-3/TRBV12-4
D gene: TRBD2

CDR3 protein: CASSFTRVNTEAFF
CDR3 DNA: TGTGCCAGCAGTTTCACAAGGGTGAACACTGAAGCTTTCTTT
J gene: TRBJ1-1
clone size: few
V gene: TRBV6-5
D gene: -

CDR3 protein: CASSFQNKGTRDTEAFF
CDR3 DNA: TGTGCCAGCAGCTTCCAAAATAAGGGCACCCGGGACACTGAAGCTTTCTTT
J gene: TRBJ1-1
clone size: -
V gene: TRBV7-9
D gene: -

CDR3 protein: CASSWTGGTNNEQFF
CDR3 DNA: TGTGCCAGCAGCTGGACAGGGGGGACGAACAATGAGCAGTTCTTC
J gene: TRBJ2-1
clone size: few
V gene: TRBV7-9
D gene: TRBD1

CDR3 protein: CASSLELYTGELFF
CDR3 DNA: TGTGCCAGCAGCTTAGAGCTTTACACCGGGGAGCTGTTTTTT
J gene: TRBJ2-2
clone size: -
V gene: TRBV7-9
D gene: -

CDR3 protein: CASSRSTWDRNTEAFF
CDR3 DNA: TGCGCCAGCAGCCGATCGACCTGGGACAGGAACACTGAAGCTTTCTTT
J gene: TRBJ1-1
clone size: few
V gene: TRBV4-1
D gene: TRBD1

CDR3 protein: CASSLVTSGRAGRGTDTQYF
CDR3 DNA: TGCGCCAGCAGCTTGGTGACTAGCGGGAGGGCCGGTCGGGGCACAGATACGCAGTATTTT
J gene: TRBJ2-3
clone size: -
V gene: TRBV5-1
D gene: TRBD2

CDR3 protein: CASSLGGGGTEAFF
CDR3 DNA: TGCGCCAGCAGCTTGGGGGGCGGCGGCACTGAAGCTTTCTTT
J gene: TRBJ1-1
clone size: many
V gene: TRBV5-1
D gene: -

CDR3 protein: CATSRASGTSGRGPYNEQFF
CDR3 DNA: TGTGCCACCAGCAGAGCCTCCGGGACTAGCGGGAGGGGGCCCTACAATGAGCAGTTCTTC
J gene: TRBJ2-1
clone size: -
V gene: TRBV15
D gene: TRBD2

CDR3 protein: CSASSAPGNQPQHF
CDR3 DNA: TGCAGTGCTAGTTCTGCCCCGGGAAATCAGCCCCAGCATTTT
J gene: TRBJ1-5
clone size: -
V gene: TRBV20-1
D gene: -

CDR3 protein: CSVEGTSSYNEQFF
CDR3 DNA: TGCAGCGTTGAGGGGACGAGCTCCTACAATGAGCAGTTCTTC
J gene: TRBJ2-1
clone size: -
V gene: TRBV29-1
D gene: -

CDR3 protein: CASSLVGGTLYYEQYF
CDR3 DNA: TGTGCCAGCAGCTTGGTTGGGGGGACGCTGTACTACGAGCAGTACTTC
J gene: TRBJ2-7
clone size: -
V gene: TRBV5-5
D gene: -

CDR3 protein: CASSPTGVGTGELFF
CDR3 DNA: TGTGCCAGCAGCCCCACAGGGGTGGGCACCGGGGAGCTGTTTTTT
J gene: TRBJ2-2
clone size: few
V gene: TRBV2
D gene: TRBD1

CDR3 protein: CASSWAPKRSYTDTQYF
CDR3 DNA: TGTGCCAGCAGTTGGGCCCCCAAGAGGTCCTATACAGATACGCAGTATTTT
J gene: TRBJ2-3
clone size: -
V gene: TRBV27
D gene: -